The 2 T cell receptor beta chains below all came from one sample that was sequenced in a study of OX40 agonist ivuxolimab in advanced cancers. Data came from immunoSEQ multiplex PCR; TCRdb stores just in-frame clones and leaves some out. This table has some 97,000 clones, 75% to 95% appearing once. This material consisted of CD4+ or CD8+ T cells sorted from blood, taken in a trial of the OX40 agonist ivuxolimab. The source of these receptors is an adult with an advanced solid tumor such as melanoma, head and neck, liver or kidney cancer.

The chain links TRBV6-6 to TRBJ2-7, with 9 bases lining up with TRBD2. Germline V gene sequence: CDR1 MNHNY, CDR2 SVGAGI (reference sequence). The V and J ends lost 8 bases and 5 bases, in that order; junction bases with no gene match: 13. The CDR3 runs to 15 residues. CDR3 protein: CASEKGGRGRNEQYF. The DNA for the CDR3 is TGTGCCAGCGAGAAGGGCGGGAGGGGTAGGAACGAGCAGTACTTC.

The chain combines TRBV7-8 with TRBJ2-5; 9 nucleotides align to TRBD2. J was trimmed by 2 bases and V by 3 bases; bases with no gene match: 10. CDR3 length equals 17 residues. Germline V CDR1 and CDR2: SGHVS, FQNEAQ. The CDR3 DNA reads as TGTGCCAGCAGCTTGCTCCCTATAGCGGGAGTTCAAGAGACCCAGTACTTC. It encodes CASSLLPIAGVQETQYF.